The 18 T cell receptor beta chains presented below share a single source sample, sequenced in a study of T cell repertoires in cytomegalovirus infection. TCRdb used MiXCR to reprocess the reads, holding one entry per CDR3 protein. The repertoire holds 450,000 to 650,000 distinct CDR3 sequences, approximately 25% seen once, with roughly 13% in the top ten. Specimen: PBMCs. These receptors were collected from a human donor in good health (CMV status not recorded). Some clones in this sample may be carry-over from other donors' samples.

This clonotype was recorded at least ten times. The chain links TRBV7-9 to TRBJ2-1, with D possibly being TRBD1 or TRBD2 (5 bases each). V was trimmed by 0 bases and J by 7 bases, leaving 7 bases between them. The CDR3 has 13 residues. Germline CDR1 and CDR2: SEHNR and FQNEAQ (reference sequence). The CDR3 loop reads CASSLAGANEQFF. Written as DNA, the CDR3 is TGTGCCAGCAGCTTAGCCGGGGCGAATGAGCAGTTCTTC.

The V and J genes are TRBV6-2 or TRBV6-3 and TRBJ1-5; TRBD1 might be the D (6 bases). This CDR3 has 15 amino acids. Trimming shortened V by 4 bases and J by 4 bases, and 14 bases separated the two germline ends. Germline CDR1 and CDR2: MNHEY and SVGEGT. The DNA of the CDR3 is TGTGCCAGCAGTTCCCAAAACAGGGCAAATCAGCCCCAGCATTTT. Translation gives CASSSQNRANQPQHF.

This chain connects TRBV6-6 to TRBJ2-2; tentative D call: TRBD2 (5 bases). The CDR3 sequence is 13 residues long. The germline V gene encodes CDR1 MNHNY and CDR2 SVGAGI (reference sequence). V lost 6 bases, J lost 2 bases, and 7 bases lay in between. CDR3 in DNA: TGTGCCAGCAGAAGCGGCAACACCGGGGAGCTGTTTTTT. Translated, it gives CASRSGNTGELFF.

At least ten counts were recorded for this clonotype. The chain couples TRBV7-2 to TRBJ2-7, with TRBD2 matching 12 bases. CDR3 length: 15 residues. Germline CDR1 SGHTA, CDR2 FQGNSA. V lost 0 bases and J lost 5; bases outside the gene matches: 2. CDR3: CASSLALAGGDEQYF. The DNA of the CDR3 is TGTGCCAGCAGCTTAGCGCTAGCGGGAGGGGACGAGCAGTACTTC.

The J gene is TRBJ1-3, the V gene TRBV4-3; D is unresolved. Per the germline V gene, CDR1 is LGHNA and CDR2 is YSLEER. This CDR3 region has 14 residues. The V and J ends lost 2 bases and 3 bases respectively, with 8 bases between them. As DNA, the CDR3 is TGCGCCAGCAGCCAAAGGGAGAATGGAAACACCATATATTTT. It is translated as CASSQRENGNTIYF.

This CDR3 is CASSQDPHGGIYNEQFF. The CDR3 coding sequence is TGTGCCAGCAGCCAAGATCCTCACGGGGGGATATACAATGAGCAGTTCTTC. The genes are TRBV4-2 and TRBJ2-1; 7 bases agree with TRBD2. The germline CDR1 and CDR2 sequences are LGHNA and YNFKEQ. Trimming removed 0 bases from V and 4 bases from J; junction bases left unmatched: 9. CDR3 length: 17 amino acids.

This clonotype was counted at least ten times. The chain joins TRBV7-8 to TRBJ1-5; D is possibly TRBD1 (5 bases). The length of the CDR3 is 15 residues. Germline CDR1 and CDR2: SGHVS and FQNEAQ. V lost 4 bases, J lost 6 bases, and 16 bases lay in between. This chain's CDR3 is CASSSRDGRTQPQHF. In DNA, the CDR3 is TGTGCCAGCAGCTCACGGGACGGACGAACTCAGCCCCAGCATTTT.

This sequence joins TRBV18 and TRBJ2-7; D gene unclear. The CDR3 runs 13 residues. Per germline, CDR1 KGHSH and CDR2 LQKENI. Deletions cut 3 bases from V and 0 bases from J, with 6 bases between. The CDR3 coding sequence is TGTGCCAGCTCACCGTTAAGCTCCTACGAGCAGTACGTC. Translated, it gives CASSPLSSYEQYV.

The rearrangement joins TRBV19 to TRBJ2-2; TRBD1 aligns across 10 bases. This CDR3 is built from 17 residues. Trimming took 7 bases from V and 5 from J; bases not matched to a gene: 13. Per germline, CDR1 LNHDA and CDR2 SQIVND (reference sequence). CDR3 in amino acids: CASNIRGQGVRTGELFF. For the CDR3, the DNA is TGTGCCAGTAATATCCGAGGACAGGGGGTCAGGACCGGGGAGCTGTTTTTT.

The CDR3 protein is CASRGDRGTGELFF. The CDR3 region has the DNA TGTGCCAGCCGGGGGGACAGGGGGACCGGGGAGCTGTTTTTT. J is TRBJ2-2 and V is TRBV2; 11 bases are a match to TRBD1. The V and J ends lost 8 bases and 5 bases, in that order; junction bases with no gene match: 4. The CDR3 has 14 residues. Germline assignment: CDR1 SNHLY and CDR2 FYNNEI.

This chain links TRBV18 with TRBJ1-1; D perhaps matches TRBD1 (6 bases). The germline CDR1 and CDR2 sequences are KGHSH and LQKENI. V was shortened by 3 bases and J by 11 bases, with 13 bases between the two germline ends. The CDR3 loop spans 12 amino acids. The CDR3 protein is CASSPERGGAFF. CDR3 nucleotides: TGTGCCAGCTCACCCGAGCGAGGGGGGGCTTTCTTT. Looking up the rest from reference TRBV18 and TRBJ1-1 gives the full variable domain: NAGVMQNPRHLVRRRGQEARLRCSPMKGHSHVYWYRQLPEEGLKFMVYLQKENIIDESGMPKERFSAEFPKEGPSILRIQQVVRGDSAAYFCASSPERGGAFFGQGTRLTVV.

Regarding this clonotype: Its ends do not fully match the called genes, so a read error is possible. The chain carries TRBV28 and TRBJ1-1, with TRBD1 matching over 8 bases. The CDR3 consists of 15 residues. The germline V gene encodes CDR1 MDHEN and CDR2 SYDVKM. In nucleotides, the CDR3 is TGTGCCAGCAGTTCAAGCGGGACAGGACCGCGTGAAGCTTCCTTT. Encoded protein: CASSSSGTGPREASF.

This chain links TRBV29-1 with TRBJ1-1, with D possibly being TRBD1 (5 bases). The germline V gene encodes CDR1 SQVTM and CDR2 ANQGSEA. This CDR3 has 13 amino acids. Trimming cost V 1 base and J 4 bases, with 10 bases left between them. In nucleotides, the CDR3 is TGCAGCGTTGAAGTAGGGGTAGGCACTGAAGCTTTCTTT. Its translation: CSVEVGVGTEAFF. The entire variable domain, with the rest obtained from reference TRBV29-1 and TRBJ1-1, is as follows: SAVISQKPSRDICQRGTSLTIQCQVDSQVTMMFWYRQQPGQSLTLIATANQGSEATYESGFVIDKFPISRPNLTFSTLTVSNMSPEDSSIYLCSVEVGVGTEAFFGQGTRLTVV.

This clonotype has more than one count but fewer than ten. The chain is built from TRBV28 and TRBJ2-2, with D perhaps TRBD2 (7 bases). The germline V and J ends were trimmed by 3 bases and 5 bases, with 16 bases remaining between them. CDR3 length equals 16 residues. Germline-derived CDR1 and CDR2 are MDHEN and SYDVKM. This CDR3 is CASSFIGGLETGELFF. The CDR3 coding sequence is TGTGCCAGCAGTTTCATCGGGGGGCTAGAAACCGGGGAGCTGTTTTTT.

CDR3 sequence reads: CASSKPLSGVEQFF. Here the CDR3 DNA reads TGTGCCAGCAGCAAACCCTTGAGCGGGGTTGAGCAGTTCTTC. The rearrangement uses TRBV28 and TRBJ2-1; 7 nucleotides align to TRBD2. The germline CDR1 and CDR2 sequences are MDHEN and SYDVKM. This CDR3 contains 14 residues. J gave up 9 bases and V 6 bases, and 11 bases lay outside the gene matches.

This clonotype came up a few times. CDR3 sequence reads: CASSHPRAGGSYNEQFF. The CDR3 DNA is TGTGCCAGCAGCCACCCCAGGGCGGGAGGCTCCTACAATGAGCAGTTCTTC. This chain joins TRBV27 and TRBJ2-1, with 8 bases that match TRBD2. CDR1 is MNHEY and CDR2 is SMNVEV in the germline V gene (reference sequence). This CDR3 spans 17 amino acids. The V segment lost 6 bases and the J segment 0 bases; nucleotides outside the gene matches: 10.

This clonotype was observed at least ten times. This chain links TRBV7-6 with TRBJ2-5, with D hard to call. CDR1 SGHVS and CDR2 FNYEAQ come from the germline V gene. Between the trimmed V and J ends, which lost 2 bases and 1 base, there was a span of 8 bases. The CDR3 totals 14 residues. This CDR3 reads CASSLQAAQETQYF. The CDR3 coding sequence is TGTGCCAGCAGCTTACAGGCTGCCCAAGAGACCCAGTACTTC.

This clonotype was counted only a few times. V and J are TRBV10-3 and TRBJ1-1, with 8 bases fitting TRBD1. The length of the CDR3 is 17 residues. Germline loops: CDR1 ENHRY, CDR2 SYGVKD. Trimming at V came to 2 bases and at J to 0 bases, leaving 8 bases not matched to a gene. CDR3 bases: TGTGCCATCAGTGAGCAGGGGGCCTGGGGCATGAACACTGAAGCTTTCTTT. Its translation: CAISEQGAWGMNTEAFF.